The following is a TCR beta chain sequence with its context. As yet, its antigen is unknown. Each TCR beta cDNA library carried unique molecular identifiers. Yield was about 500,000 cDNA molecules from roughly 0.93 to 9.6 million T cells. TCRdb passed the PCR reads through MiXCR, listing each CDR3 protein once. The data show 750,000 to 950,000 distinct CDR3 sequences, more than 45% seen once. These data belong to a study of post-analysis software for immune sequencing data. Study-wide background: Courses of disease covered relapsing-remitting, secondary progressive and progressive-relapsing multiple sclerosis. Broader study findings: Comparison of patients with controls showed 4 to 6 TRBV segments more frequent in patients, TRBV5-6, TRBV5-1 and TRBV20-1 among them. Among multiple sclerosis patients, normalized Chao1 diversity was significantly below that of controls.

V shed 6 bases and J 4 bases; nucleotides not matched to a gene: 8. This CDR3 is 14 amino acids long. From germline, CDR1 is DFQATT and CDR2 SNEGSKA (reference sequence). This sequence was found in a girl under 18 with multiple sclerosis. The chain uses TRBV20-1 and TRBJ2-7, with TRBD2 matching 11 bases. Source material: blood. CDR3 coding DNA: TGCAGTGCAAGACTAGCGGGGAACGGGTACGAGCAGTACTTC. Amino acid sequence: CSARLAGNGYEQYF.